This T cell receptor beta chain was identified in a study of blood T cell repertoires in COVID-19. Participants came from 24 US areas, aged roughly 18 to 89 years. Generated by immunoSEQ multiplex PCR, the TCRdb table keeps only in-frame clones and is missing some. The profile shows hundreds of thousands of clones, over 75% of them singletons. The germline V gene has CDR1 SGHAT and CDR2 FQNNGV. The CDR3 totals 15 residues. Trimming cost V 6 bases and J 5 bases; bases outside gene matches: 10. The clonotype originates from a man aged 30 to 39 who had recovered from COVID-19. The chain joins TRBV11-2 to TRBJ2-1; 7 bases fit TRBD1. The specimen sequenced was PBMCs or T cells enriched from blood (not recorded which). CDR3 sequence reads: CASRSPGTVNNEQFF. DNA for the CDR3: TGTGCCAGCAGATCTCCCGGGACAGTCAACAATGAGCAGTTCTTC.